Each of the 19 T cell receptor beta chains below was sequenced from the same sample in a study of blood T cell repertoires in COVID-19. Some clones are missing from TCRdb's copy, which holds only in-frame ones; the method was immunoSEQ multiplex PCR. Of fewer than 200,000 clones listed, approximately 85% are singletons. The material sequenced was peripheral blood. The receptor set was obtained from a woman aged 60-75 years with COVID-19, enrolled during active disease.

The chain combines TRBV7-8 with TRBJ2-3, with 8 bases fitting TRBD1. CDR1 is SGHVS, CDR2 FQNEAQ, per germline. Unmatched junction bases numbered 9, after V lost 1 base and J lost 0 bases. This CDR3 spans 18 amino acids. The CDR3 bases are TGTGCCAGCAGCTTAGGGGGCAGACAGGGGATTAGCACAGATACGCAGTATTTT. Protein product: CASSLGGRQGISTDTQYF.

V and J are TRBV28 and TRBJ2-5; D remains unclear. The V end was cut by 4 bases, the J end by 2 bases, with 8 bases between. CDR1 MDHEN and CDR2 SYDVKM come from the germline V gene. The CDR3 has 13 amino acids. The CDR3 loop reads CASSSLSQETQYF. The CDR3 DNA reads as TGTGCCAGCAGTTCGCTATCACAAGAGACCCAGTACTTC.

The chain uses TRBV28 and TRBJ1-6, with a weak D call TRBD1 (5 bases). Germline CDR1 and CDR2: MDHEN and SYDVKM. V lost 2 bases and J lost 7, with 24 bases in between. This CDR3 is 19 amino acids long. CDR3 coding DNA: TGTGCCAGCAGTTTAATAGGGGTCGGTACGAATCCCCAAAATTCACCCCTCCACTTT. Translation: CASSLIGVGTNPQNSPLHF.

This clone was found a few times. The chain has TRBV4-2 and TRBJ2-1, with D possibly matching TRBD1 (7 bases). V shed 1 base and J shed 5 bases, with 18 bases lying between them. The CDR3 extends over 17 amino acids. Germline loops: CDR1 LGHNA, CDR2 YNFKEQ. The DNA of the CDR3 is TGTGCCAGCAGCCAAGTCGCAGGGGGGTGGTCCCACAATGAGCAGTTCTTC. Its protein is CASSQVAGGWSHNEQFF.

V usage is TRBV2 and J usage is TRBJ2-3, with a possible D match to TRBD1 (5 bases). The V gene's germline CDR1 is SNHLY and CDR2 FYNNEI. V shed 5 bases and J shed 1 base, with 13 bases lying between them. The CDR3 length is 15 residues. The CDR3 spells CASSSRTRGTDTQYF. The CDR3 DNA follows: TGTGCCAGCAGTTCAAGGACAAGGGGCACAGATACGCAGTATTTT.

The chain employs TRBV3-1 (or the pseudogene TRBV3-2) and TRBJ2-1, with 10 bases matching TRBD1. Per germline, CDR1 LGHDT and CDR2 YNNKEL (reference sequence). This CDR3 is built from 17 residues. J lost 7 bases, V lost 0 bases, and 9 bases had no gene match. In nucleotides, the CDR3 is TGTGCCAGCAGCCAAGATCTAAGGACAGGGGGGTCAAATGAGCAGTTCTTC. Residues: CASSQDLRTGGSNEQFF.

The V gene is TRBV2, the J gene TRBJ2-3; D is possibly TRBD1 (6 bases). Germline CDR1 reads SNHLY; CDR2 reads FYNNEI. The CDR3 loop spans 15 amino acids. Trimming left V 4 bases short and J 4 bases short, with 15 bases between. This CDR3 is CASSVRQAGADTQYF. The CDR3 nucleotides read TGTGCCAGCAGTGTTAGACAGGCCGGGGCAGATACGCAGTATTTT.

The chain joins TRBV6-5 to TRBJ1-4; 8 bases line up with TRBD1. The CDR3 extends over 14 amino acids. Germline V gives CDR1 MNHEY, CDR2 SVGAGI. Germline trimming cut 6 bases from V and 8 bases from J; bases unmatched to any gene: 8. The CDR3 region is CASSLTGVGEKLFF. The CDR3 coding sequence is TGTGCCAGCAGCCTGACAGGGGTTGGCGAAAAACTGTTTTTT.

The chain links TRBV30 to TRBJ2-7; 8 bases match TRBD1. The ends lost 5 bases at V and 0 bases at J; junction bases unmatched: 0. This CDR3 spans 12 amino acids. CDR1 is GTSNPN, CDR2 SVGIG, per germline (reference sequence). The CDR3 is CAWGTGSYEQYF. For the CDR3, the DNA is TGTGCCTGGGGGACAGGCTCCTACGAGCAGTACTTC.

V and J are TRBV18 and TRBJ2-2, with D uncertain. The CDR3 length is 13 residues. CDR1 is KGHSH, CDR2 LQKENI, per germline. V dropped 3 bases and J dropped 1 base, with 3 bases sitting between them. CDR3 in amino acids: CASSPRNTGELFF. The CDR3 coding sequence is TGTGCCAGCTCACCCCGGAACACCGGGGAGCTGTTTTTT.

The rearrangement uses TRBV28 and TRBJ1-2; 8 nucleotides match TRBD1. CDR3 length equals 16 residues. The germline V gene encodes CDR1 MDHEN and CDR2 SYDVKM. V gave up 6 bases and J gave up 8 bases; unmatched junction bases: 17. The CDR3 coding sequence is TGTGCCAGCAGCCCTGGACAGGGTATTTTTACGTGGGGCTACACCTTC. The encoded protein is CASSPGQGIFTWGYTF.

This chain joins TRBV11-2 and TRBJ2-5; TRBD1 is a possible D gene (6 bases). V was trimmed by 0 bases and J by 1 base, leaving 9 bases between them. CDR3 length: 15 residues. CDR1 SGHAT and CDR2 FQNNGV come from the germline V gene. CDR3 in DNA: TGTGCCAGCAGCTTAGAGGTGGGGGCCCAAGAGACCCAGTACTTC. Translated, it gives CASSLEVGAQETQYF.

This chain joins TRBV3-1 (or the pseudogene TRBV3-2) and TRBJ1-2; D is possibly TRBD1 (5 bases). The CDR3 extends over 15 amino acids. Germline V gene sequence: CDR1 LGHDT, CDR2 YNNKEL (reference sequence). V gave up 5 bases and J gave up 4 bases, with 17 bases separating them. CDR3: CASSSRGRGGYGYTF. In DNA, the CDR3 is TGTGCCAGCAGCTCAAGAGGTCGGGGGGGCTATGGCTACACCTTC.

The V gene is TRBV6-5, the J gene TRBJ1-5; maybe TRBD1 (6 bases). CDR1 is MNHEY and CDR2 is SVGAGI in the germline V gene. The V end was cut by 5 bases, the J end by 7 bases, with 12 bases between. This CDR3 has 13 residues. The CDR3: CASSRTGYQPQHF. The CDR3 DNA reads TGTGCCAGCAGTAGAACAGGGTACCAGCCCCAGCATTTT.

The chain recombines TRBV7-2 with TRBJ1-1; 10 bases fit TRBD1. After removal of 7 bases from V and 5 bases from J, the junction contained 10 bases not matched to a gene. From germline, CDR1 is SGHTA and CDR2 FQGNSA. This CDR3 has 15 residues. CDR3 loop: CASNTATGGFTEAFF. CDR3 DNA sequence: TGTGCCAGCAACACCGCGACAGGGGGCTTTACTGAAGCTTTCTTT.

The V call is TRBV3-1 (or the pseudogene TRBV3-2), the J call TRBJ2-1; TRBD2 aligns across 8 bases. Per germline, CDR1 LGHDT and CDR2 YNNKEL (reference sequence). The CDR3 is 17 residues long. V shed 1 base, J shed 1 base, and the junction held 6 bases outside the gene matches. In DNA form, the CDR3 reads TGTGCCAGCAGCCAAGGTTACGGGGGGGGGTCCTACAATGAGCAGTTCTTC. It specifies CASSQGYGGGSYNEQFF.

The J gene is TRBJ2-1, the V gene TRBV4-1; maybe TRBD1 (6 bases). V was cut by 1 base and J by 7 bases, with 17 bases left in between. The germline V gene has CDR1 MGHRA and CDR2 YSYEKL. There are 16 residues in the CDR3. CDR3 coding DNA: TGCGCCAGCAGCCAAGCCGGGACCGTCAGGGGTAATGAGCAGTTCTTC. This translates into CASSQAGTVRGNEQFF.

V gene TRBV6-5 combines with J gene TRBJ2-2; the match to TRBD1 covers 8 bases. CDR1 is MNHEY, CDR2 SVGAGI, per germline. The CDR3 loop spans 13 amino acids. Trimming at V came to 5 bases and at J to 6 bases, leaving 2 bases not matched to a gene. The CDR3 protein is CASSRTGSGELFF. The CDR3 DNA follows: TGTGCCAGCAGTAGGACAGGGTCCGGGGAGCTGTTTTTT.

This clone has only one observation. V and J are TRBV19 and TRBJ1-2; tentative D call: TRBD1 (5 bases). V shed 7 bases and J shed 7 bases, with 25 bases lying between them. CDR1 LNHDA and CDR2 SQIVND come from the germline V gene (reference sequence). The CDR3 is 16 amino acids. The CDR3 loop reads CASTSWATAVVSGYTF. The CDR3 DNA reads TGTGCCAGTACCTCTTGGGCGACAGCCGTGGTCTCTGGCTACACCTTC.